This T cell receptor beta chain was recorded in a study of T cells after yellow fever vaccination. Overall study results and limits: Post-booster reappearance was seen for most primary-vaccination clones (about 96% CD4, 80% to 90% CD8).

TCRdb re-called the 5' RACE reads through MiXCR, storing one row per CDR3 protein. The top ten clones hold 3% to 4% of a sample with some 320,000 distinct CDR3 sequences, around 10% of them seen once. This clonotype came up a few times. What it binds is unknown. CDR3 length equals 16 residues. V dropped 2 bases and J dropped 0; count of bases not matched to a gene: 3. Germline V CDR1 and CDR2: MNHEY, SVGAGI. The rearrangement uses TRBV6-5 and TRBJ1-2; 10 bases align to TRBD1. This sample comprised CD4+ T cells sorted from PBMCs, obtained 5 days after the yellow fever booster vaccination. The TCR originated in a man younger than 30 who received the YFV17D yellow fever vaccine. The CDR3 bases are TGTGCCAGCAGTTACCAAGGGACAGGGGCTAACTATGGCTACACCTTC. Residues: CASSYQGTGANYGYTF.